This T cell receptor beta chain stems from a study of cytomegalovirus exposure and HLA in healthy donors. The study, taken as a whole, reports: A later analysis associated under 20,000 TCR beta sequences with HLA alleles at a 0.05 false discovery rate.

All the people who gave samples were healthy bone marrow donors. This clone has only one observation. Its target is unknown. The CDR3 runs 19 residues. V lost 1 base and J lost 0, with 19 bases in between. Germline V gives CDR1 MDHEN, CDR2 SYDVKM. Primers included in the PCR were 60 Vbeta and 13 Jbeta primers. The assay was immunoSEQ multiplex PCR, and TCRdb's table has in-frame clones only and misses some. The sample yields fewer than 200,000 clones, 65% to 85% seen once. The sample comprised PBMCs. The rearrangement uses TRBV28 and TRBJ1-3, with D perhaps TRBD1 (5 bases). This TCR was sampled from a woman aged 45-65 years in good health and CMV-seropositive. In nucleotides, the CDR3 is TGTGCCAGCAGTTTATTCTGGCCAGGGAAGCCTATCTCTGGAAACACCATATATTTT. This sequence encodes CASSLFWPGKPISGNTIYF.